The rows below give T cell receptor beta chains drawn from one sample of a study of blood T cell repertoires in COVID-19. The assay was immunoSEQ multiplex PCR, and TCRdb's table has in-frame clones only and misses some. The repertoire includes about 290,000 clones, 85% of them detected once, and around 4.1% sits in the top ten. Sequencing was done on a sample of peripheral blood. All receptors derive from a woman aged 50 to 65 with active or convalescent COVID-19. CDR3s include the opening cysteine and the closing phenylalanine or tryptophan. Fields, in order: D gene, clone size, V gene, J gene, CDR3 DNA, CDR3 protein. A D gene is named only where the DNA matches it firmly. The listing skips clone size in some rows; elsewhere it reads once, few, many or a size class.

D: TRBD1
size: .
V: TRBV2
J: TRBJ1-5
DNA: TGTGCCAGCAGGACGGACAGGGCTAGCAATCAGCCCCAGCATTTT
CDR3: CASRTDRASNQPQHF

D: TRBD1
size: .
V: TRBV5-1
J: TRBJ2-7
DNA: TGCGCCAGCAGCCCCGGACAGGGGGTACACTACGAGCAGTACTTC
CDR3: CASSPGQGVHYEQYF

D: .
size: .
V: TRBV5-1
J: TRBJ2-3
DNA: TGCGCCAGCAGCTTGGGTGGGGTAGCGAGGCACACAGATACGCAGTATTTT
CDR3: CASSLGGVARHTDTQYF

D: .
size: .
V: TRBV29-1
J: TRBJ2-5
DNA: TGCAGCGTTGTCTCTCTGCTAGGGCAGGGAAAAGGGGAGACCCAGTACTTC
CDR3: CSVVSLLGQGKGETQYF

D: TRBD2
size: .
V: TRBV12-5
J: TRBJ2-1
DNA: TGTGCTAGTGGTTTGGTAGGGCGGGGGAGCTCCTACAATGAGCAGTTCTTC
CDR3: CASGLVGRGSSYNEQFF

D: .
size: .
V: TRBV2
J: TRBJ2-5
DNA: TGTGCCGGCCCTCCGGGGACTCCTGGGGGGTACCAAGAGACCCAGTACTTC
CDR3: CAGPPGTPGGYQETQYF

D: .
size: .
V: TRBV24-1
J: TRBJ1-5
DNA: TGTGCCAGCTTAAGCCCGACAGCCGATAATCAGCCCCAGCATTTT
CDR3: CASLSPTADNQPQHF

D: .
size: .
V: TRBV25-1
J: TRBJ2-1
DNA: TGTGCCAGCAGTGAAGGACGGGGGGCCTCTGAGCAGTTCTTC
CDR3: CASSEGRGASEQFF

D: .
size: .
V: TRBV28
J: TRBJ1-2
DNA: TGTGCCAGCAGTTCGACCGACAGGCCGTTCTATGGCTACACCTTC
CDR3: CASSSTDRPFYGYTF

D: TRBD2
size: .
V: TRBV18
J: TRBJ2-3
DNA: TGTGCCAGCTCACCCCTAGCGGGATCAGGAGGAGATACGCAGTATTTT
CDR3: CASSPLAGSGGDTQYF

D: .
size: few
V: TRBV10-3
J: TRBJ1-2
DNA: TGTGCCATCAGTGATACCGTTACGGGGGGAAAGTCCTATGGCTACACCTTC
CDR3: CAISDTVTGGKSYGYTF

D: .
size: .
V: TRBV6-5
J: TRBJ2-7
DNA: TGTGCCAGCAGTACGCCGGGGAGCGAGCAGTACTTC
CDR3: CASSTPGSEQYF

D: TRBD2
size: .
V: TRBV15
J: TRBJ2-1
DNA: TGTGCCACCAGCAACCTAGCGGGAGTCTCCTACAATGAGCAGTTCTTC
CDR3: CATSNLAGVSYNEQFF

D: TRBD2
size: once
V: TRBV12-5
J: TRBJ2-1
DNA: TGTGCTAGTGGTTTGGGTAGACTAGCGGGAGGTTCGCGTAATGAGCAGTTCTTC
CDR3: CASGLGRLAGGSRNEQFF

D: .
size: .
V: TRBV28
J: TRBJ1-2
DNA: TGTGCCAGCAGTCCAATCCGTGCTGGGACTAGGCATGGCTACACCTTC
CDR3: CASSPIRAGTRHGYTF

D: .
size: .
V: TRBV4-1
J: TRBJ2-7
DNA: TGCGCCAGCAGCCGCGGCGTCCTTCTCTCCTACGAGCAGTACTTC
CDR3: CASSRGVLLSYEQYF

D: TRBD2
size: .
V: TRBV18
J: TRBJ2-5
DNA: TGTGCCAGCTCACCGATGTTAACTAGCGGGAGAGGGGAGACCCAGTACTTC
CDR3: CASSPMLTSGRGETQYF

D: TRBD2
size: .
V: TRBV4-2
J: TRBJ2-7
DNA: TGTGCCAGCAGCCAATCGCTAGCGGGGTTCTACGAGCAGTACTTC
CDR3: CASSQSLAGFYEQYF

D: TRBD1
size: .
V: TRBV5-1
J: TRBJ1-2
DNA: TGCGCCAGCAGCTTGCAGGGGGCTAATAACTATGGCTACACCTTC
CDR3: CASSLQGANNYGYTF

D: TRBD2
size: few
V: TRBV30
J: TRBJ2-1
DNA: TGTGCCTGGATGGTAGCGGGAGCCCTGAAGCAGTTCTTC
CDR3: CAWMVAGALKQFF

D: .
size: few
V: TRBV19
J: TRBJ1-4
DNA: TGTGCCAGTATAGGGGACACATCTAATGAAAAACTGTTTTTT
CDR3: CASIGDTSNEKLFF

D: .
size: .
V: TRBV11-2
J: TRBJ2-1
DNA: TGTGCCAGCAGCTTATCCCAGGTAAATAATGGGGAGCAGTTCTTC
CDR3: CASSLSQVNNGEQFF

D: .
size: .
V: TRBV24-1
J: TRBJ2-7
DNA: TGTGCCCCCGCAGGGCATTTCCTCTACGAGCAGTACTTC
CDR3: CAPAGHFLYEQYF

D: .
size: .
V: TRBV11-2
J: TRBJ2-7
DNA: TGTGCCAGCAGCTTTGTCCTCGGGGGTATCTCCTACGAGCAGTACTTC
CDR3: CASSFVLGGISYEQYF

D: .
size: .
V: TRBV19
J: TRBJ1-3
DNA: TGTGCCAGTAGTATTGGCCAACGGGGCTCTGGAAACACCATATATTTT
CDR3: CASSIGQRGSGNTIYF

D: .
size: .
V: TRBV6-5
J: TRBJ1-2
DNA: TGTGCCAGCAGAATGCCGGGAGATTCAAACTATGGCTACACCTTC
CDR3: CASRMPGDSNYGYTF

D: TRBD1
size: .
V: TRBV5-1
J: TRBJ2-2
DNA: TGCGCCAGCGGGGGACAGGCCACCGGGGAGCTGTTTTTT
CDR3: CASGGQATGELFF